This T cell receptor beta chain was documented in a study of neurological immune-mediated disorders. Study details: Among the 35 or so patients with multiple sclerosis, about 30 were relapsing-remitting, while 3 were secondary progressive. Whole-study results and caveats: The expanded clones of different subjects shared no CDR3 amino acid sequences (suggesting private repertoires in all groups).

Every sequencing run produced over 160 million TCR-beta sequences that came from 15-18 subjects. In TCRdb, the 5' RACE reads were re-called with MiXCR into one record per CDR3 protein. The sample lists about 62,000 distinct CDR3 sequences, 3.5% to 4.5% occurring once. CDR3 size: 15 residues. Trimming left V 7 bases short and J 5 bases short, with 22 bases between. Germline loops: CDR1 SGHRS, CDR2 YFSETQ. In its sample, this clonotype was seen many times. Its antigen remains unidentified. The chain is built from TRBV5-1 and TRBJ2-7; tentatively, D is TRBD2 (7 bases). Sequencing input: PBMCs. The receptor comes from a woman aged 45-60 years with multiple sclerosis. The CDR3 bases are TGCGCCAGCGGCCAGTTGGGGGGGCGAGAAAACGAGCAGTACTTC. Translating gives CASGQLGGRENEQYF.